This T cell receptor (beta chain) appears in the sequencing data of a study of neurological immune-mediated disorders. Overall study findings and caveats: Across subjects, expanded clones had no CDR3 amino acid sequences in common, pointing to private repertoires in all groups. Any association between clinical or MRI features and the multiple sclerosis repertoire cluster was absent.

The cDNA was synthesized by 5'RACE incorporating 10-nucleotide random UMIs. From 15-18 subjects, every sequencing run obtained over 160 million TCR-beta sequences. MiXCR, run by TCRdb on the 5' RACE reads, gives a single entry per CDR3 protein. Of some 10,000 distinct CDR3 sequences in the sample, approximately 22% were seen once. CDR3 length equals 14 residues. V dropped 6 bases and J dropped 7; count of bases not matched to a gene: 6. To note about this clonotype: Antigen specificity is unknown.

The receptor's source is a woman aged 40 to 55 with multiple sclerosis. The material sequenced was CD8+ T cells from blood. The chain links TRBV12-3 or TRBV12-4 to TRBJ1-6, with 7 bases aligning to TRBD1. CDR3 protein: CASSSGTDNSPLHF. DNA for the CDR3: TGTGCCAGCAGCTCCGGGACAGACAATTCACCCCTCCACTTT.